This T cell receptor beta chain appears in the sequencing data of a study of T cell clonotyping in hematopoietic cell transplantation. Turning to this clone: The antigen remains undetermined.

Clones were read by immunoSEQ multiplex PCR, and TCRdb kept only the in-frame ones, dropping some. Among 40,000 to 45,000 clones listed, 94% were seen once. General study points: Few recipient clonotypes overlapped donors; over 97% were de novo at given depth. After transplant, recipient diversity fell while pathologically expanded clonotypes grew through day 180.

CDR1 and CDR2 from the germline V gene are SEHNR and FQNEAQ (reference sequence). V was clipped by 5 bases and J by 3 bases, with 17 bases between them. This CDR3 is 15 amino acids long. This clonotype originated in a woman aged 50 to 65 in good health. Some clones in this sample may be carry-over from other donors' samples. V gene TRBV7-9 combines with J gene TRBJ2-7; D may be TRBD1 (5 bases). Specimen: peripheral blood mononuclear cells. The chain's CDR3 is CASSPPDSALYEQYF. In DNA, the CDR3 is TGTGCCAGCAGCCCTCCCGACAGCGCACTCTACGAGCAGTACTTC.